This TCR beta chain was recovered during a study of blood T cells in healthy people across ages. General study points: Getting older went along with TCR beta diversity per million T cells dropping roughly linearly.

The length of the CDR3 is 14 residues. Trimming took 1 base from V and 6 from J; bases not matched to a gene: 3. A second PCR, run for roughly 7 to 12 cycles, used a sample-barcoded 5' primer plus a J-beta primer mix. TCRdb reprocessed the 5' RACE reads via MiXCR and lists one record per CDR3 protein. The table includes hundreds of thousands of distinct CDR3 sequences, under 65% detected once. In its sample, this clonotype was seen a few times. What it recognizes is unknown. Material: blood. The genes are TRBV12-3 or TRBV12-4 and TRBJ2-1; TRBD2 matches at 7 bases. The sequence was collected from a woman older than 75 in good health. Here the CDR3 reads CASSLGGGPNEQFF. The CDR3 DNA is TGTGCCAGCAGTTTAGGGGGAGGGCCCAATGAGCAGTTCTTC.